A single sample is the source of the 20 T cell receptor beta chains below, sequenced in a study of cytomegalovirus exposure and HLA in healthy donors. Researchers ran the PCR with 60 Vbeta and 13 Jbeta primers. Libraries were prepared by immunoSEQ multiplex PCR; TCRdb keeps only in-frame clonotypes and omits some of them. The sample includes approximately 140,000 clones, just under 80% of them seen just once. The sequenced sample consisted of PBMCs. Receptor source: a woman in her forties in good health and CMV-seronegative.

The chain carries TRBV5-1 and TRBJ2-5; no reliable D call. Germline V gene data show CDR1 as SGHRS and CDR2 as YFSETQ. Trimming pared 4 bases from V and 0 bases from J, leaving 25 bases between. The CDR3 length is 19 residues. The CDR3: CASSAPLRRAQTYQETQYF. The CDR3 DNA follows: TGCGCCAGCAGCGCCCCGCTTAGGAGAGCGCAAACCTACCAAGAGACCCAGTACTTC.

The V gene is TRBV7-3, the J gene TRBJ1-1, with D perhaps matching TRBD1 (5 bases). This CDR3 has 16 amino acids. Germline loops: CDR1 SGHTA, CDR2 FQGTGA. Trimming pared 0 bases from V and 3 bases from J, leaving 14 bases between. CDR3 sequence reads: CASSLTAGHLHTEAFF. Written as DNA, the CDR3 is TGTGCCAGCAGCTTAACGGCGGGGCACCTACACACTGAAGCTTTCTTT.

This clone occurred once. The V and J genes are TRBV28 and TRBJ1-1, with 11 bases identical to TRBD1. The V and J ends lost 5 bases and 1 base, in that order; junction bases with no gene match: 9. Germline values: CDR1 MDHEN, CDR2 SYDVKM. The CDR3 sequence is 17 residues long. For the CDR3, the DNA is TGTGCCAGCAGTCCCCTGGGACAGGGGGAAGGGAACACTGAAGCTTTCTTT. Protein product: CASSPLGQGEGNTEAFF.

The rearrangement links TRBV4-1 to TRBJ2-5; D gene uncertain. Trimming stripped 1 base from V and 2 bases from J, with 17 bases between. This CDR3 is built from 17 residues. Germline values: CDR1 MGHRA, CDR2 YSYEKL. For the CDR3, the DNA is TGCGCCAGCAGCCAAGGGGCCGCAGGTGAACTTCAAGAGACCCAGTACTTC. As protein: CASSQGAAGELQETQYF.

The V and J genes are TRBV27 and TRBJ2-7, with a possible D match to TRBD2 (7 bases). Per germline, CDR1 MNHEY and CDR2 SMNVEV (reference sequence). CDR3 length equals 15 residues. V gave up 7 bases and J gave up 6 bases, with 22 bases separating them. The CDR3 loop reads CASTIEGGRQGEQYF. The CDR3 region has the DNA TGTGCCAGCACCATCGAGGGGGGGAGGCAGGGCGAGCAGTACTTC.

The chain has TRBV7-9 and TRBJ1-1; TRBD1 matches at 7 bases. V lost 5 bases, J lost 1 base, and 4 bases stayed unmatched. Germline V lookup: CDR1 SEHNR, CDR2 FQNEAQ (reference sequence). CDR3 length: 14 residues. CDR3 nucleotides: TGTGCCAGCAGCCAGGGACAGTCGAACACTGAAGCTTTCTTT. This encodes CASSQGQSNTEAFF.

The V gene is TRBV7-6, the J gene TRBJ2-7, with 7 bases aligning to TRBD1. CDR1 and CDR2 (germline): SGHVS, FNYEAQ. The CDR3 runs 16 residues. Trimming cost V 0 bases and J 2 bases; bases outside gene matches: 7. The CDR3 spells CASSLAQGGRTYEQYF. The CDR3 DNA is TGTGCCAGCAGCTTAGCGCAAGGGGGCCGGACCTACGAGCAGTACTTC.

A note on this clone: The junction and the germline gene differ at one end; a read error may be behind it. V usage is TRBV27 and J usage is TRBJ2-2; 8 bases fit TRBD1. Germline lookup yields CDR1 MNHEY and CDR2 SMNVEV (reference sequence). There are 16 residues in the CDR3. The CDR3 reads CASSPLKTGETGELFF. The CDR3 DNA follows: TGTGCTAGCAGTCCCCTCAAGACAGGGGAAACCGGGGAGCTGTTTTTT.

This chain connects TRBV7-9 to TRBJ2-5; possibly TRBD2 for D (5 bases). Between the trimmed V and J ends, which lost 0 bases and 4 bases, there was a span of 18 bases. The germline gives CDR1 SEHNR, CDR2 FQNEAQ (reference sequence). This CDR3 has 17 residues. CDR3 bases: TGTGCCAGCAGCTTAGCCGCCGGAGGATATTACGGAGAGACCCAGTACTTC. Amino acids: CASSLAAGGYYGETQYF.

The J gene is TRBJ2-1, the V gene TRBV15; a possible D gene is TRBD2 (5 bases). Deletions cut 5 bases from V and 2 bases from J, with 10 bases between. Germline V gives CDR1 LNHNV, CDR2 YYDKDF (reference sequence). This CDR3 is built from 14 residues. This CDR3 reads CATSPGLTYNEQFF. In DNA form, the CDR3 reads TGTGCCACCAGCCCAGGACTCACCTACAATGAGCAGTTCTTC.

V and J are TRBV6-5 and TRBJ2-7; 7 nucleotides match TRBD1. V dropped 6 bases and J dropped 7; count of bases not matched to a gene: 9. Per the germline V gene, CDR1 is MNHEY and CDR2 is SVGAGI. This CDR3 region has 13 residues. The CDR3 sequence is CASSPQGSREQYF. The CDR3 DNA reads TGTGCCAGCAGCCCACAGGGGTCCAGGGAGCAGTACTTC.

CDR3 amino acids: CASSIQQGASAAFF. The CDR3 DNA follows: TGTGCCAGTAGTATACAACAGGGGGCTTCCGCAGCTTTCTTT. The genes are TRBV19 and TRBJ1-1, with TRBD1 matching over 9 bases. Germline-derived CDR1 and CDR2 are LNHDA and SQIVND (reference sequence). Trimming at V came to 2 bases and at J to 10 bases, leaving 8 bases not matched to a gene. The CDR3 has 14 residues. Combining the CDR3 with reference TRBV19 and TRBJ1-1 gives the whole variable domain DGGITQSPKYLFRKEGQNVTLSCEQNLNHDAMYWYRQDPGQGLRLIYYSQIVNDFQKGDIAEGYSVSREKKESFPLTVTSAQKNPTAFYLCASSIQQGASAAFFGQGTRLTVV.

V and J are TRBV28 and TRBJ1-2; a weak D match, TRBD1 (5 bases). Trimming left V 5 bases short and J 6 bases short, with 13 bases between. CDR1 MDHEN and CDR2 SYDVKM come from the germline V gene. This CDR3 is built from 13 residues. The CDR3 nucleotides are TGTGCCAGCAGTAGGGACTTCGAGGATGGCTACACCTTC. Translated, it gives CASSRDFEDGYTF.

The rearrangement uses TRBV18 and TRBJ1-6; D uncertain. Looked up from germline, CDR1 is KGHSH and CDR2 is LQKENI. The ends were cut back, 3 bases at V and 0 bases at J, with 6 bases in the middle. The CDR3 is made up of 15 amino acids. DNA for the CDR3: TGTGCCAGCTCACCGTCGAGCTCCTATAATTCACCCCTCCACTTT. Translated: CASSPSSSYNSPLHF.

This chain links TRBV6-1 with TRBJ1-1, with a possible D match to TRBD1 (6 bases). This CDR3 is built from 14 residues. Germline-derived CDR1 and CDR2 are MNHNS and SASEGT. The V and J ends lost 5 bases and 5 bases respectively, with 15 bases between them. The CDR3 DNA sequence: TGTGCCAGCAGTAGACCCACAGGGAGAACTGAAGCTTTCTTT. Its protein product is CASSRPTGRTEAFF.

The chain has TRBV6-5 and TRBJ2-2, with no clear D. V was clipped by 6 bases and J by 4 bases, with 9 bases between them. This CDR3 contains 13 residues. Germline CDR1 reads MNHEY; CDR2 reads SVGAGI. CDR3 sequence (DNA): TGTGCCAGCAGCCTCCTACTCACCGGGGAGCTGTTTTTT. Its protein is CASSLLLTGELFF.

The V call is TRBV28, the J call TRBJ2-1, with 10 bases aligning to TRBD1. CDR3 size: 13 residues. The trim removed 6 bases at V and 6 bases at J, leaving 2 bases unmatched. The germline CDR1 and CDR2 sequences are MDHEN and SYDVKM. In DNA form, the CDR3 reads TGTGCCAGCAGGCGGACAGGGGGCAATGAGCAGTTCTTC. It encodes CASRRTGGNEQFF.

This clone was seen only once. The junction and the germline gene differ at one end; a read error may be behind it. This sequence joins TRBV18 and TRBJ2-1; D may correspond to TRBD1 or TRBD2 (7 bases each). CDR1 and CDR2 (germline): KGHSH, LQKENI. This CDR3 spans 15 amino acids. The CDR3 DNA sequence: TGTGCCAGCTCTCCACAGGGGACGGGAGGCGATGAGCAGTTCTTC. This sequence encodes CASSPQGTGGDEQFF.

The genes are TRBV6-5 and TRBJ2-5; possibly TRBD2 for D (8 bases). V shed 7 bases and J shed 5 bases, with 17 bases lying between them. The CDR3 has 14 residues. Germline V CDR1 and CDR2: MNHEY, SVGAGI. In DNA, the CDR3 is TGTGCCAGCACGGGAGGGGGCGTGGGGGAGACCCAGTACTTC. Translating gives CASTGGGVGETQYF.

As for this clone: Its ends do not fully match the called genes, so a read error is possible. The V and J genes are TRBV6-5 and TRBJ2-6, with D maybe TRBD1 (5 bases). CDR3 length: 15 residues. The germline gives CDR1 MNHEY, CDR2 SVGAGI. The CDR3 DNA reads as TGTGCCAGCAGCAGACACTTCTCTGGGGCCAACGGCCTGACTTTC. Amino acid sequence: CASSRHFSGANGLTF.